The clone carrying this TCR beta chain occurred a few times. Germline V gives CDR1 LGHDT, CDR2 YNNKEL (reference sequence). The CDR3 has 15 amino acids. V gave up 0 bases and J gave up 7 bases, with 16 bases separating them. Per the original data handling: It was from reference gene primer amplification that nucleated cell counts were estimated. Profiling relied on immunoSEQ multiplex PCR, and the TCRdb table lists in-frame clones only, not all of them. V and J calls and clone size are copied from that table; D and trimming were computed from the DNA. The sample shows about 51,000 clones, more than 85% of them seen only once. This sample stems from a study of blood T cell repertoires in COVID-19.

The source of this sequence is a man aged 45-65 years with acute or convalescent COVID-19. The sequenced material came from peripheral blood. The chain carries TRBV3-1 (or the pseudogene TRBV3-2) and TRBJ2-7, with a weak D call TRBD2 (6 bases). CDR3: CASSQDRDFPREQYF. The CDR3 DNA reads TGTGCCAGCAGCCAAGACCGGGACTTTCCTCGGGAGCAGTACTTC.